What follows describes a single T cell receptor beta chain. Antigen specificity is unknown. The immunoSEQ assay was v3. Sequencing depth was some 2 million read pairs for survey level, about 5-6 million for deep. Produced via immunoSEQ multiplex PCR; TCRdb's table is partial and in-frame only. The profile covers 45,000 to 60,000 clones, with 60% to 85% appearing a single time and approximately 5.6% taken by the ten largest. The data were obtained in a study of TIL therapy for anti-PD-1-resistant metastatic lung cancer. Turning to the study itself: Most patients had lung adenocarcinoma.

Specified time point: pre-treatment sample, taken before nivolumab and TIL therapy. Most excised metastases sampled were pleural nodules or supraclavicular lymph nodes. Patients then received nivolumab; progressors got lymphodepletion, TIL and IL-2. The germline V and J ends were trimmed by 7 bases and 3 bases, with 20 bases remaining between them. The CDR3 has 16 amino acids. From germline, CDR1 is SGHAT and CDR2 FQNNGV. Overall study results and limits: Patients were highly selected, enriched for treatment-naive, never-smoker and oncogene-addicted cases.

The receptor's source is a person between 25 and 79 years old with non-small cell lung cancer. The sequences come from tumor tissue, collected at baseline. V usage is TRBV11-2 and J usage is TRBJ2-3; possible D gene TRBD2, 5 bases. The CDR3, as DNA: TGTGCCAGCACCGGACTCGGTCAGGTCTGGACAGATACGCAGTATTTT. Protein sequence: CASTGLGQVWTDTQYF.